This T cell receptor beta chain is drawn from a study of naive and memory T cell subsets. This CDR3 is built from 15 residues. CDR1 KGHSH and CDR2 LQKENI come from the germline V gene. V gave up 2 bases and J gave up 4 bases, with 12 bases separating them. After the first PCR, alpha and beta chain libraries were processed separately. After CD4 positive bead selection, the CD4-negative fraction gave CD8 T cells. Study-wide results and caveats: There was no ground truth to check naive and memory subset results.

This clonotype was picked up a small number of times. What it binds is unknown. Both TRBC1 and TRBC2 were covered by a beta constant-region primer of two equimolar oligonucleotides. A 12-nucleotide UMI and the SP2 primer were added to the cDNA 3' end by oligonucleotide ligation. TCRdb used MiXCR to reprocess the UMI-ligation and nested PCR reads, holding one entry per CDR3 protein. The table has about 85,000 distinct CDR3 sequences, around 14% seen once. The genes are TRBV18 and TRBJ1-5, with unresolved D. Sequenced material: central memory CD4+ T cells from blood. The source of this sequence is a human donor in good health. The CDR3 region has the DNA TGTGCCAGCTCACCATCGGCCCTTCCGAATCAGCCCCAGCATTTT. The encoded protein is CASSPSALPNQPQHF.